This TCR beta chain comes out of a study of T cell changes during pregnancy in multiple sclerosis. Deletions cut 1 base from V and 0 bases from J, with 13 bases between. Germline CDR1 reads SQVTM; CDR2 reads ANQGSEA. The CDR3 has 15 amino acids. Profiling relied on immunoSEQ multiplex PCR, and the TCRdb table lists in-frame clones only, not all of them. Found here are tens of thousands of clones, more than 85% of them singletons; the top ten hold about 1%. The sequence derives from a female donor in good health, enrolled as a control in a pregnancy study. The sample was peripheral blood, taken after pregnancy. The J gene is TRBJ2-7, the V gene TRBV29-1; the D gene is possibly TRBD2 (5 bases). The CDR3 DNA reads as TGCAGCGTTGAAGGCGGGCAGGCCAGCTCCTACGAGCAGTACTTC. Its translation is CSVEGGQASSYEQYF.